This is a list of T cell receptor beta chains from one sample in a study of shared clonotypes between healthy human individuals. The table came from immunoSEQ multiplex PCR; TCRdb's copy has only in-frame clones and leaves some out. This sample has about 480,000 clones, with 60% to 80% found just once. What was sequenced was PBMCs. Receptors were obtained from a woman between 40 and 50 years old in good health. Some clones in this sample may be carry-over from other donors' samples. CDR3s include the opening cysteine and the closing phenylalanine or tryptophan. D genes are given only for firm matches. Only some rows state a clone size, as once, few, many or a class for expanded clones.

CDR3 DNA: TGTGCCAGCAGCCCGGGGATGCGGGACTCTTCCTACGAGCAGTACTTC
CDR3 protein: CASSPGMRDSSYEQYF
J gene: TRBJ2-7
V gene: TRBV4-2
clone size: few
D gene: -

CDR3 DNA: TGTGCCAGCAGCGTAGTCGCGGGAGTTCACCCCTACGAGCAGTACTTC
CDR3 protein: CASSVVAGVHPYEQYF
J gene: TRBJ2-7
V gene: TRBV9
clone size: -
D gene: TRBD2

CDR3 DNA: TGTGCCAGCAGCTCTCGACTAGCGGGAGGACCAGATACGCAGTATTTT
CDR3 protein: CASSSRLAGGPDTQYF
J gene: TRBJ2-3
V gene: TRBV7-3
clone size: -
D gene: TRBD2

CDR3 DNA: TGTGCCAGCAGTGAAAACAGGGTGGAGAATTCACCCCTCCACTTT
CDR3 protein: CASSENRVENSPLHF
J gene: TRBJ1-6
V gene: TRBV2
clone size: few
D gene: -

CDR3 DNA: TGTGCCTGGAGTCCGGACAGGGGGCTTGAGCAGTACTTC
CDR3 protein: CAWSPDRGLEQYF
J gene: TRBJ2-7
V gene: TRBV30
clone size: -
D gene: TRBD1

CDR3 DNA: TGTGCCTGGGGCTTGCCAGTTGGGCAGTACTTC
CDR3 protein: CAWGLPVGQYF
J gene: TRBJ2-7
V gene: TRBV30
clone size: -
D gene: -

CDR3 DNA: TGTGCCAGCAGCCAAAGACAGGGGTTTATCGCAGATACGCAGTATTTT
CDR3 protein: CASSQRQGFIADTQYF
J gene: TRBJ2-3
V gene: TRBV7-9
clone size: -
D gene: TRBD1

CDR3 DNA: TGTGCCAGCAGCTTGGCCACAGGGGGCGGCGAGCAGTACTTC
CDR3 protein: CASSLATGGGEQYF
J gene: TRBJ2-7
V gene: TRBV7-9
clone size: -
D gene: TRBD1

CDR3 DNA: TGTGCCAGCAGCTTAGAAGGGGGAGGGCGTCAGCCCCAGCATTTT
CDR3 protein: CASSLEGGGRQPQHF
J gene: TRBJ1-5
V gene: TRBV7-2
clone size: -
D gene: -

CDR3 DNA: TGTGCCAGCAGCCTGCGGGCGGGGGGCGGTTGGGCTTTCTTT
CDR3 protein: CASSLRAGGGWAFF
J gene: TRBJ1-1
V gene: TRBV7-9
clone size: -
D gene: -

CDR3 DNA: TGTGCCAGCAGTTTATTGGTCCCCTCCGGGGAGCAGTACTTC
CDR3 protein: CASSLLVPSGEQYF
J gene: TRBJ2-7
V gene: TRBV28
clone size: -
D gene: -

CDR3 DNA: TGCGCCACTTCCCCTGGGACAGGGGCCCTGAACACCGGGGAGCTGTTTTTT
CDR3 protein: CATSPGTGALNTGELFF
J gene: TRBJ2-2
V gene: TRBV10-1
clone size: once
D gene: TRBD1

CDR3 DNA: TGCGCCAGCAGCCTCACAGCAAATCAGCCCCAGCATTTT
CDR3 protein: CASSLTANQPQHF
J gene: TRBJ1-5
V gene: TRBV4-1
clone size: -
D gene: -

CDR3 DNA: TGTGCCAGCAGTTCGACGGGGCGGGGGGATACGCAGTATTTT
CDR3 protein: CASSSTGRGDTQYF
J gene: TRBJ2-3
V gene: TRBV6-6
clone size: once
D gene: TRBD2

CDR3 DNA: TGTGCCAGCAGTCCCGCAGGACTAGCGGGAGATCCCAACACCGGGGAGCTGTTTTTT
CDR3 protein: CASSPAGLAGDPNTGELFF
J gene: TRBJ2-2
V gene: TRBV28
clone size: few
D gene: TRBD2

CDR3 DNA: TGTGCCAGCAGACCCCTTACAGGTGCAGGTACCGGGGAGCTGTTTTTT
CDR3 protein: CASRPLTGAGTGELFF
J gene: TRBJ2-2
V gene: TRBV11-2
clone size: -
D gene: -

CDR3 DNA: TGTGCCAGCGCGACACTCCGAGGCCCTTACGAGCAGTACTTC
CDR3 protein: CASATLRGPYEQYF
J gene: TRBJ2-7
V gene: TRBV27
clone size: -
D gene: -

CDR3 DNA: TGTGCCAGCAGTTTAGCAGACCCGGGGGGGTATGGCTACACCTTC
CDR3 protein: CASSLADPGGYGYTF
J gene: TRBJ1-2
V gene: TRBV27
clone size: -
D gene: -

CDR3 DNA: TGTGCCTGGAGTGTTCAGGGCAGGGGTAAAGATCAGCCCCAGCATTTT
CDR3 protein: CAWSVQGRGKDQPQHF
J gene: TRBJ1-5
V gene: TRBV30
clone size: few
D gene: -

CDR3 DNA: TGTGCCAGTAGTATAGATGCCTCGAGGGCCGGGGACACTGAAGCTTTCTTT
CDR3 protein: CASSIDASRAGDTEAFF
J gene: TRBJ1-1
V gene: TRBV19
clone size: -
D gene: -

CDR3 DNA: TGTGCCAGCAGCTTGCCGCCAGGGCGGTCGCACACTGAAGCTTTCTTT
CDR3 protein: CASSLPPGRSHTEAFF
J gene: TRBJ1-1
V gene: TRBV5-6
clone size: -
D gene: -

CDR3 DNA: TGTGCCAGCAGCCCTCCAGGGGGGGTTGGTTACTTC
CDR3 protein: CASSPPGGVGYF
J gene: TRBJ2-7
V gene: TRBV27
clone size: -
D gene: -

CDR3 DNA: TGTGCCAGCAGCCCTCGACTAGCGGGAGACTACGAGCAGTACTTC
CDR3 protein: CASSPRLAGDYEQYF
J gene: TRBJ2-7
V gene: TRBV5-4
clone size: -
D gene: TRBD2

CDR3 DNA: TGTGCCAGCAGCGCGGACGTAGGTGGCTACACCTTC
CDR3 protein: CASSADVGGYTF
J gene: TRBJ1-2
V gene: TRBV7-9
clone size: few
D gene: -

CDR3 DNA: TGTGCCAGCAGGTTGCACGGGGCCTGGAGGGGGTACGAGCAGTACTTC
CDR3 protein: CASRLHGAWRGYEQYF
J gene: TRBJ2-7
V gene: TRBV28
clone size: -
D gene: -

CDR3 DNA: TGTGCCAGCAGTGAGCGGATAAACACTGAAGCTTTCTTT
CDR3 protein: CASSERINTEAFF
J gene: TRBJ1-1
V gene: TRBV6-1
clone size: -
D gene: -

CDR3 DNA: TGTGCCAGCAGTCGGAGCTCTGGAAACACCATATATTTT
CDR3 protein: CASSRSSGNTIYF
J gene: TRBJ1-3
V gene: TRBV2
clone size: -
D gene: -

CDR3 DNA: TGTGCCGGGCTAGCGCAAAGCACAGATACGCAGTATTTT
CDR3 protein: CAGLAQSTDTQYF
J gene: TRBJ2-3
V gene: TRBV30
clone size: few
D gene: -